This is a list of T cell receptor beta chains from one sample in a study of blood T cell repertoires in COVID-19. The method was immunoSEQ multiplex PCR; TCRdb's version includes in-frame clones alone and lacks a portion of them. The sample lists roughly 88,000 clones; approximately 80% were seen once. Input material: peripheral blood. These TCRs come from a woman aged 80 or older with acute or convalescent COVID-19. Both conserved end residues are part of each CDR3.

J: TRBJ2-1; V: TRBV7-3; CDR3: CASSPAKGTGGEQFF
J: TRBJ1-1; V: TRBV7-9; CDR3: CASSFGREGAFF
J: TRBJ1-2; V: TRBV27; CDR3: CASSSKRPLRQVRGYTF
J: TRBJ2-5; V: TRBV5-1; CDR3: CASSLAPGGQETQYF
J: TRBJ2-3; V: TRBV5-6; CDR3: CASSLTGGTQYF
J: TRBJ1-3; V: TRBV19; CDR3: CASSLKGGNTIYF
J: TRBJ1-1; V: TRBV5-8; CDR3: CASSLTPVIMNTEAFF
J: TRBJ2-3; V: TRBV5-4; CDR3: CASRSDLLREDTQYF
J: TRBJ2-1; V: TRBV10-3; CDR3: CANSEAGGLYNEQFF
J: TRBJ1-6; V: TRBV20-1; CDR3: CSASLPGQGWSPLHF
J: TRBJ1-2; V: TRBV30; CDR3: CAWSVRQGQTF
J: TRBJ1-1; V: TRBV11-1; CDR3: CASSLAGGRLGNTEAFF
J: TRBJ1-5; V: TRBV6-6; CDR3: CASSLPGGNQPQHF
J: TRBJ1-1; V: TRBV30; CDR3: CAWSVSQGAEAFF
J: TRBJ1-1; V: TRBV6-2/TRBV6-3; CDR3: CASSKPTGVRAFF
J: TRBJ1-6; V: TRBV9; CDR3: CASSPRTGGSPLHF
J: TRBJ1-2; V: TRBV30; CDR3: CAWSADRILDYGYTF
J: TRBJ2-5; V: TRBV15; CDR3: CATSRDRGGRGETQYF
J: TRBJ2-1; V: TRBV18; CDR3: CASSPTSFDSYNEQFF
J: TRBJ1-5; V: TRBV7-8; CDR3: CASSLWDRQPQHF
J: TRBJ1-6; V: TRBV7-2; CDR3: CASSQLQGISPLHF
J: TRBJ1-6; V: TRBV19; CDR3: CASRPLTQNNSPLHF
J: TRBJ2-5; V: TRBV7-3; CDR3: CASSVDSPGTQYF
J: TRBJ1-3; V: TRBV2; CDR3: CASSGTGAGNTIYF
J: TRBJ1-2; V: TRBV15; CDR3: CATSRDGTGNYGYTF
J: TRBJ2-5; V: TRBV25-1; CDR3: CASSHPGNQETQYF
J: TRBJ2-7; V: TRBV6-5; CDR3: CASSYGAGGRSYEQYF
J: TRBJ2-7; V: TRBV2; CDR3: CASSARTSGLYEQYF
J: TRBJ2-1; V: TRBV24-1; CDR3: CATRSTPSNEQFF
J: TRBJ1-1; V: TRBV5-1; CDR3: CASSLERVTEAFF
J: TRBJ1-6; V: TRBV19; CDR3: CASTLTPQGWSPLHF
J: TRBJ2-5; V: TRBV7-7; CDR3: CASSSFHRPQETQYF
J: TRBJ1-5; V: TRBV27; CDR3: CASRVGAGQLSNQPQHF
J: TRBJ2-5; V: TRBV19; CDR3: CASSFGAGGQETQYF
J: TRBJ2-7; V: TRBV6-5; CDR3: CASFPGGGPYEQYF
J: TRBJ2-1; V: TRBV10-1; CDR3: CASSDLLAGYGEQFF
J: TRBJ2-1; V: TRBV7-8; CDR3: CASSHRVGARDNEQFF
J: TRBJ1-1; V: TRBV7-2; CDR3: CASSLGTGMRTEAFF
J: TRBJ1-1; V: TRBV12-5; CDR3: CASAARERGTEAFF
J: TRBJ2-7; V: TRBV5-4; CDR3: CASRSGGRSYEQYF
J: TRBJ1-1; V: TRBV27; CDR3: CASSITGGQKAFF